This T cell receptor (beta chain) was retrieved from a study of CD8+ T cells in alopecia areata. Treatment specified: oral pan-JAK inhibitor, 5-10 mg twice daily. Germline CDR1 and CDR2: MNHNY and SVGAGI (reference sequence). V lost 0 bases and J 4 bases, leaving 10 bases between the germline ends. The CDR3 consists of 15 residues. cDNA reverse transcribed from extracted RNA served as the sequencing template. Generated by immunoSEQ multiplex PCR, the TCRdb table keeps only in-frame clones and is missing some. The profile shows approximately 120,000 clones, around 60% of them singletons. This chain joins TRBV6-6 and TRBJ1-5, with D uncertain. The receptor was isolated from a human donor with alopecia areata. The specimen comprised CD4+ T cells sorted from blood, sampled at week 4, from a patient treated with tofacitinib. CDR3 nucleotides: TGTGCCAGCAGTTACTCCTCAACTTCAAATCAGCCCCAGCATTTT. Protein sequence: CASSYSSTSNQPQHF.